This paragraph reports one T cell receptor beta chain. No antigen is known for it. The junction departs from germline at one end; a sequencing error may be responsible. This entry comes from a study of breast tumors, draining lymph nodes, adjacent tissues. MiXCR, applied by TCRdb to the multiplex PCR reads, yields one record per CDR3 protein. The sample includes more than 14,000 distinct CDR3 sequences, around 50% of them seen just once. CDR3 size: 17 residues. Germline CDR1 MDHEN, CDR2 SYDVKM. Study findings and constraints: The data were judged consistent with most tumor T cells coming from lymph node and expanding in tumor. Compared with lymph nodes, tumors were less diverse; compared with nontumor tissue, more. Tumor T cell lymph node origin was a supported hypothesis, not proven. Tumor and nontumor repertoires were significantly more similar in luminal-like than in basal-like breast cancer.

This clonotype was obtained from a female donor with breast cancer. Some clones in this sample may be carry-over from other donors' samples. The sample comprised tumor-adjacent breast tissue. The chain couples TRBV28 to TRBJ2-7, with D perhaps TRBD2 (5 bases). The CDR3 DNA follows: TGTGCCGGCAGTTTATTGGAACGGGGTCCTAGCTCCCACGAGCAGTACTTC. Protein product: CAGSLLERGPSSHEQYF.